Each of the 20 T cell receptor beta chains below was sequenced from the same sample in a study of T-cell memory formation after mild COVID-19. TCRdb passed the 5' RACE reads through MiXCR, listing each CDR3 protein once. The profile shows 270,000 or so distinct CDR3 sequences, approximately 19% of them singletons. Source material: PBMCs or a T cell subset sorted from them (not recorded which). The receptors come from a man younger than 35 who had mild COVID-19 (a few samples of this study predate the infection). Cell type and time point are not known.

The rearrangement joins TRBV6-5 to TRBJ1-5; D remains unclear. Germline values: CDR1 MNHEY, CDR2 SVGAGI. This CDR3 has 13 residues. The V end lost 0 bases, the J end lost 5 bases, and 5 bases lay between the germline ends. CDR3 loop: CASSYSYDQPQHF. CDR3 in DNA: TGTGCCAGCAGTTACTCGTACGATCAGCCCCAGCATTTT.

This chain connects TRBV20-1 to TRBJ2-2; 10 nucleotides align to TRBD2. Germline values: CDR1 DFQATT, CDR2 SNEGSKA (reference sequence). This CDR3 is 14 amino acids long. The V and J ends lost 6 bases and 5 bases, in that order; junction bases with no gene match: 6. CDR3 sequence: CSARSGGLTGELFF. The CDR3 coding sequence is TGCAGTGCCCGTAGCGGGGGGCTGACCGGGGAGCTGTTTTTT.

This clonotype was recorded many times. The chain employs TRBV23-1 and TRBJ2-1; D call uncertain. TRBV23-1 is reported as an ORF; its role is uncertain. Trimming shortened V by 0 bases and J by 9 bases, and 6 bases separated the two germline ends. The CDR3 loop spans 12 amino acids. As DNA, the CDR3 is TGCGCCAGCAGTCAATCGAAGGGTGAGCAGTTCTTC. Its protein is CASSQSKGEQFF.

The V call is TRBV5-1, the J call TRBJ2-1, with D perhaps TRBD1 (5 bases). In germline, CDR1 is SGHRS, CDR2 YFSETQ. The germline V and J ends were trimmed by 5 bases and 1 base, with 7 bases remaining between them. The CDR3 sequence is 13 residues long. CDR3 residues: CASRQESYNEQFF. The DNA for the CDR3 is TGCGCCAGCAGACAGGAGTCCTACAATGAGCAGTTCTTC.

The chain employs TRBV7-9 and TRBJ1-4; D might be TRBD1 (5 bases). V lost 3 bases to trimming and J lost 6 bases, with 11 bases between them. CDR1 and CDR2 from the germline V gene are SEHNR and FQNEAQ (reference sequence). The CDR3 extends over 14 amino acids. CDR3 residues: CASSLPGTYEKLFF. The CDR3 nucleotides read TGTGCCAGCAGCTTGCCTGGGACCTATGAAAAACTGTTTTTT. Filled out from reference TRBV7-9 and TRBJ1-4, the complete variable domain reads DTGVSQNPRHKITKRGQNVTFRCDPISEHNRLYWYRQTLGQGPEFLTYFQNEAQLEKSRLLSDRFSAERPKGSFSTLEIQRTEQGDSAMYLCASSLPGTYEKLFFGSGTQLSVL.

The chain couples TRBV6-2 or TRBV6-3 to TRBJ2-7; TRBD1 is a possible D gene (6 bases). V was trimmed by 5 bases and J by 3 bases, leaving 14 bases between them. Germline CDR1 MNHEY, CDR2 SVGEGT. There are 14 residues in the CDR3. Here the CDR3 reads CASSSQGQNYEQYF. The CDR3 bases are TGTGCCAGCAGTAGCCAAGGACAGAACTACGAGCAGTACTTC.

CDR3 coding DNA: TGCAGTGCCGGGGACAGGGTGGGAGGCTACACCTTC. This encodes CSAGDRVGGYTF. The chain couples TRBV20-1 to TRBJ1-2, with 9 bases matching TRBD1. The V gene's germline CDR1 is DFQATT and CDR2 SNEGSKA (reference sequence). The CDR3 sequence is 12 residues long. The J segment lost 8 bases and the V segment lost 6 bases, leaving 7 bases of the junction unmatched.

The chain recombines TRBV6-2 or TRBV6-3 with TRBJ2-7; possible D gene TRBD1, 6 bases. V dropped 6 bases and J dropped 6 bases, with 30 bases sitting between them. The CDR3 spans 18 residues. Germline V gives CDR1 MNHEY, CDR2 SVGEGT. For the CDR3, the DNA is TGTGCCAGCAGCGCAACCGGGACACCGATTTTTGCCCGCTCCGAGCAGTACTTC. Protein sequence: CASSATGTPIFARSEQYF.

The chain is built from TRBV7-9 and TRBJ2-2, with unresolved D. The CDR3 has 14 residues. Per the germline V gene, CDR1 is SEHNR and CDR2 is FQNEAQ (reference sequence). Trimming cost V 2 bases and J 4 bases, with 8 bases left between them. For the CDR3, the DNA is TGTGCCAGCAGCTTATCCATAGGCACCGGGGAGCTGTTTTTT. This encodes CASSLSIGTGELFF.

This clonotype appeared a few times. The chain has TRBV7-2 and TRBJ2-2, with D perhaps being TRBD1 or TRBD2 (5 bases each). The germline gives CDR1 SGHTA, CDR2 FQGNSA. V lost 4 bases to trimming and J lost 12 bases, with 15 bases between them. There are 13 residues in the CDR3. The CDR3 spells CASSSNTEGQLFF. The CDR3 region has the DNA TGTGCCAGCAGCTCAAATACAGAGGGGCAGCTGTTTTTT.

This rearrangement joins TRBV7-2 to TRBJ2-6; no firm D call. Germline V gives CDR1 SGHTA, CDR2 FQGNSA. The CDR3 totals 21 residues. With 6 bases removed from V and 0 bases from J, the gap between germline ends came to 27 bases. CDR3 DNA: TGTGCCAGCAGTTTCCCGGAACCTTATCACGAGTCCAACTCTGGGGCCAACGTCCTGACTTTC. It specifies CASSFPEPYHESNSGANVLTF. The entire variable domain, with the rest obtained from reference TRBV7-2 and TRBJ2-6, is as follows: GAGVSQSPSNKVTEKGKDVELRCDPISGHTALYWYRQSLGQGLEFLIYFQGNSAPDKSGLPSDRFSAERTGGSVSTLTIQRTQQEDSAVYLCASSFPEPYHESNSGANVLTFGAGSRLTVL.

In this sample, this clonotype turned up many times. The rearrangement links TRBV20-1 to TRBJ1-1; no clear D gene. Deletions cut 5 bases from V and 3 bases from J, with 10 bases between. The CDR3 extends over 12 amino acids. Per the germline V gene, CDR1 is DFQATT and CDR2 is SNEGSKA (reference sequence). This chain's CDR3 is CSAGRGDTEAFF. For the CDR3, the DNA is TGCAGTGCTGGCCGCGGGGACACTGAAGCTTTCTTT.

This chain joins TRBV7-2 and TRBJ1-4, with D perhaps matching TRBD1 (6 bases). The germline V gene has CDR1 SGHTA and CDR2 FQGNSA. The CDR3 covers 14 residues. V lost 5 bases and J 8 bases, leaving 15 bases between the germline ends. CDR3 region: CASSPDMGAEKLFF. The CDR3 DNA reads as TGTGCCAGCAGCCCAGACATGGGGGCCGAAAAACTGTTTTTT.

The chain is built from TRBV4-1 and TRBJ2-5; TRBD2 might be the D (6 bases). The CDR3 spans 15 residues. CDR1 MGHRA and CDR2 YSYEKL come from the germline V gene. V gave up 0 bases and J gave up 5 bases, with 13 bases separating them. The CDR3 is CASSQDPGEGETQYF. Written as DNA, the CDR3 is TGCGCCAGCAGCCAAGATCCGGGGGAAGGGGAGACCCAGTACTTC.

This clonotype was counted between two and nine times. The J gene is TRBJ1-5, the V gene TRBV6-2 or TRBV6-3; 7 nucleotides match TRBD1. The CDR3 has 19 residues. Germline trimming cut 0 bases from V and 0 bases from J; bases unmatched to any gene: 11. In germline, CDR1 is MNHEY, CDR2 SVGEGT. CDR3 in amino acids: CASSYSPLSYRGSNQPQHF. The CDR3 DNA reads TGTGCCAGCAGTTACTCCCCTTTATCGTACAGGGGTAGCAATCAGCCCCAGCATTTT.

This clonotype was recorded a few times. This sequence joins TRBV7-9 and TRBJ2-4; the match to TRBD1 covers 8 bases. Germline CDR1 reads SEHNR; CDR2 reads FQNEAQ (reference sequence). The trim removed 5 bases at V and 5 bases at J, leaving 8 bases unmatched. CDR3 size: 15 residues. CDR3 amino acids: CASSPPGTGENIQYF. In DNA, the CDR3 is TGTGCCAGCAGCCCGCCCGGGACAGGAGAAAACATTCAGTACTTC. The variable domain in full, with the rest retrieved from reference TRBV7-9 and TRBJ2-4, is DTGVSQNPRHKITKRGQNVTFRCDPISEHNRLYWYRQTLGQGPEFLTYFQNEAQLEKSRLLSDRFSAERPKGSFSTLEIQRTEQGDSAMYLCASSPPGTGENIQYFGAGTRLSVL.

This clonotype has at least ten counts. The chain employs TRBV28 and TRBJ1-5, with unresolved D. Germline V gene data show CDR1 as MDHEN and CDR2 as SYDVKM. CDR3 length: 12 amino acids. V dropped 3 bases and J dropped 4 bases, with 4 bases sitting between them. The CDR3 DNA reads TGTGCCAGCAGTTTTACGAATCAGCCCCAGCATTTT. This sequence encodes CASSFTNQPQHF.

This clonotype showed up just a few times. The chain employs TRBV3-1 and TRBJ1-3; D gene ambiguous. The CDR3 contains 13 residues. Per the germline V gene, CDR1 is LGHDT and CDR2 is YNNKEL (reference sequence). The ends were cut back, 9 bases at V and 2 bases at J, with 11 bases in the middle. In DNA form, the CDR3 reads TGTGCCAGTTTGGAGGGTGCTGGAAACACCATATATTTT. Its translation: CASLEGAGNTIYF.

Many counts were recorded for this clonotype. This rearrangement joins TRBV20-1 to TRBJ1-1; D is unclear. The CDR3 covers 13 residues. Per the germline V gene, CDR1 is DFQATT and CDR2 is SNEGSKA (reference sequence). Trimming removed 3 bases at V and 0 bases at J, with 8 bases between. The CDR3 DNA sequence: TGCAGTGCTAGCGAGGTGGTGAACACTGAAGCTTTCTTT. Amino acids: CSASEVVNTEAFF.

V gene TRBV27 combines with J gene TRBJ2-2; D is unresolved. Trimming stripped 3 bases from V and 7 bases from J, with 15 bases between. Germline CDR1 reads MNHEY; CDR2 reads SMNVEV (reference sequence). This CDR3 has 15 residues. CDR3: CASSFLTTRVGELFF. CDR3 DNA sequence: TGTGCCAGCAGTTTTCTGACGACCCGCGTCGGGGAGCTGTTTTTT.